In its sample, the clone carrying this T cell receptor (beta chain) was seen a few times. Its specificity is not known. Germline V gives CDR1 SGHRS, CDR2 YFSETQ. The CDR3 extends over 15 amino acids. The ends lost 4 bases at V and 3 bases at J; junction bases unmatched: 5. TCRdb reprocessed the 5' RACE reads via MiXCR and lists one record per CDR3 protein. The table shows 670,000 or so distinct CDR3 sequences, with roughly 19% occurring only once. The data were taken from a study of CD8 T cells in ankylosing spondylitis. Regarding the study as a whole: A TCR beta motif made of several highly homologous variants seemed typical of ankylosing spondylitis blood. Previously reported in reactive arthritis synovial fluid and blood were some of the motif variants. As reported, disease-linked clones showed significant enrichment in matched ankylosing spondylitis synovial fluid.

V and J are TRBV5-1 and TRBJ2-2, with TRBD1 identical over 8 bases. Sequenced input: blood, either unsorted or a sorted T cell fraction (not recorded which). The clonotype was recovered from a male donor with ankylosing spondylitis. DNA of the CDR3: TGCGCCAGCAGCCGACAGGGGAAGGACACCGGGGAGCTGTTTTTT. Translation: CASSRQGKDTGELFF. The variable domain in full, with the rest retrieved from reference TRBV5-1 and TRBJ2-2, is KAGVTQTPRYLIKTRGQQVTLSCSPISGHRSVSWYQQTPGQGLQFLFEYFSETQRNKGNFPGRFSGRQFSNSRSEMNVSTLELGDSALYLCASSRQGKDTGELFFGEGSRLTVL.